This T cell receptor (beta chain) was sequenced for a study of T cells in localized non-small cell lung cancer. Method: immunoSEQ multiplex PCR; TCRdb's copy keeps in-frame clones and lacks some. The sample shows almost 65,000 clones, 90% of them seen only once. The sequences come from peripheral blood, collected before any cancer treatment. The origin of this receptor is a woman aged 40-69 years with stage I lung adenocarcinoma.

DNA for the CDR3: TGTGCCAGTAGTATTTCAGTCGGGCGGGGGGCCACGAAGCAGTTCTTC. Encoded protein: CASSISVGRGATKQFF. The V and J genes are TRBV19 and TRBJ2-1; 8 bases agree with TRBD2. CDR1 is LNHDA, CDR2 SQIVND, per germline (reference sequence). This CDR3 is built from 16 residues. J gave up 11 bases and V 3 bases, and 15 bases lay outside the gene matches.